Each of the 11 T cell receptor beta chains below was sequenced from the same sample in a study of blood T cell repertoires in COVID-19. The repertoire was sequenced with immunoSEQ multiplex PCR; TCRdb's copy has only in-frame clones and lacks some. Found here are 150,000 to 200,000 clones, around 89% of them singletons; the top ten hold approximately 4%. The sample was peripheral blood. The receptor source for this set is a human donor in a cohort sampled during active COVID-19.

V is TRBV19 and J is TRBJ1-2; D is possibly TRBD1 (5 bases). The CDR3 totals 18 residues. Germline values: CDR1 LNHDA, CDR2 SQIVND (reference sequence). Trimming pared 7 bases from V and 4 bases from J, leaving 28 bases between. CDR3 coding DNA: TGTGCCAGTAACGACGCCGGGACTTGGGGCAGCATCGGCTATGGCTACACCTTC. Its translation: CASNDAGTWGSIGYGYTF. Full variable domain (outside the CDR3, taken from reference TRBV19 and TRBJ1-2): DGGITQSPKYLFRKEGQNVTLSCEQNLNHDAMYWYRQDPGQGLRLIYYSQIVNDFQKGDIAEGYSVSREKKESFPLTVTSAQKNPTAFYLCASNDAGTWGSIGYGYTFGSGTRLTVV.

The chain combines TRBV5-1 with TRBJ2-7; 12 bases are a match to TRBD1. CDR3 length: 16 residues. CDR1 and CDR2 (germline): SGHRS, YFSETQ. V was clipped by 4 bases and J by 5 bases; unmatched bases: 10. CDR3 coding DNA: TGCGCCAGCAGCATAGGGACAGGGGGCAATTTAGACGAGCAGTACTTC. Protein product: CASSIGTGGNLDEQYF.

The chain combines TRBV10-3 with TRBJ2-2; 8 bases are shared with TRBD2. After removal of 11 bases from V and 6 bases from J, the junction contained 11 bases not matched to a gene. CDR3 size: 14 residues. CDR1 is ENHRY and CDR2 is SYGVKD in the germline V gene. For the CDR3, the DNA is TGTGCCGCAGCCCCAGCGGGAGTATCCGGGGAGCTGTTTTTT. Translation: CAAAPAGVSGELFF.

The chain joins TRBV29-1 to TRBJ2-7, with D tentatively TRBD1 (5 bases). Trimming left V 6 bases short and J 4 bases short, with 10 bases between. Germline V lookup: CDR1 SQVTM, CDR2 ANQGSEA. The CDR3 sequence is 11 residues long. CDR3 nucleotide sequence: TGCAGCGTGGTCCAGGGATACGAGCAGTACTTC. It translates to CSVVQGYEQYF.

Here the CDR3 reads CASSPGTFYNEQFF. DNA for the CDR3: TGTGCCAGCAGCCCCGGGACTTTCTACAATGAGCAGTTCTTC. The chain has TRBV27 and TRBJ2-1; D is possibly TRBD2 (6 bases). The V gene's germline CDR1 is MNHEY and CDR2 SMNVEV (reference sequence). This CDR3 has 14 residues. Trimming took off 6 bases at V and 3 bases at J, with 12 bases between the two ends.

The CDR3 DNA reads as TGTGCCAGTAGTCGCAGGGGGATCACTGAAGCTTTCTTT. Its translation is CASSRRGITEAFF. The rearrangement links TRBV19 to TRBJ1-1; 7 bases map to TRBD1. Germline assignment: CDR1 LNHDA and CDR2 SQIVND (reference sequence). The CDR3 length is 13 residues. The ends lost 5 bases at V and 4 bases at J; junction bases unmatched: 4.

The V and J genes are TRBV25-1 and TRBJ2-3, with 12 bases fitting TRBD2. CDR1 and CDR2 from the germline V gene are MGHDK and SYGVNS. The J segment lost 6 bases and the V segment lost 2 bases, leaving 9 bases of the junction unmatched. This CDR3 has 17 amino acids. Here the CDR3 reads CASSEGSSGGATDTQYF. For the CDR3, the DNA is TGTGCCAGCAGTGAAGGGTCTAGCGGGGGGGCGACCGATACGCAGTATTTT.

The chain combines TRBV7-9 with TRBJ1-2; the match to TRBD1 covers 8 bases. Germline CDR1 is SEHNR and CDR2 is FQNEAQ (reference sequence). V lost 0 bases and J lost 3; bases outside the gene matches: 3. The CDR3 runs 15 residues. This CDR3 reads CASSLAQTGDYGYTF. The CDR3 nucleotides read TGTGCCAGCAGCTTAGCCCAGACAGGGGACTATGGCTACACCTTC.

J is TRBJ2-7 and V is TRBV7-9; 10 bases line up with TRBD2. The CDR3 contains 17 residues. With V trimmed by 1 base and J by 4 bases, 10 bases remained unmatched. The germline gives CDR1 SEHNR, CDR2 FQNEAQ (reference sequence). The CDR3 is CASSLGGAGGPSYEQYF. CDR3 in DNA: TGTGCCAGCAGCTTAGGGGGAGCGGGAGGGCCCTCTTACGAGCAGTACTTC.

The chain couples TRBV5-1 to TRBJ1-2, with 10 bases that match TRBD1. With 4 bases clipped from V and 2 bases from J, the junction kept 5 bases outside the gene matches. Germline V CDR1 and CDR2: SGHRS, YFSETQ. This CDR3 has 15 amino acids. The CDR3, as DNA: TGCGCCAGCAGCCCTAGGACAGGGGGGAACTATGGCTACACCTTC. Amino acids: CASSPRTGGNYGYTF.

The chain couples TRBV5-4 to TRBJ2-6; tentative D call: TRBD2 (6 bases). The length of the CDR3 is 15 residues. CDR1 is SGHNT, CDR2 YYREEE, per germline (reference sequence). V shed 3 bases and J shed 2 bases, with 9 bases lying between them. The CDR3 sequence: CASSSQRAGANVLTF. The CDR3 DNA reads TGTGCCAGCAGCTCTCAGCGGGCTGGGGCCAACGTCCTGACTTTC.